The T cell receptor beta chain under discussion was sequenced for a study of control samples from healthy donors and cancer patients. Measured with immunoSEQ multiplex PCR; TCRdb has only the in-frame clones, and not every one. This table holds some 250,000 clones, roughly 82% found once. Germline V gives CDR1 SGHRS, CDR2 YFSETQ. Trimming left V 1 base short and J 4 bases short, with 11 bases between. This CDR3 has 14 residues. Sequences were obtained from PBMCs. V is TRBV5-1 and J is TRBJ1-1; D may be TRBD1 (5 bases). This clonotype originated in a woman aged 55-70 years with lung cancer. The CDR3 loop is CASSLRGRATEAFF. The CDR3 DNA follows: TGCGCCAGCAGCTTGAGGGGCAGGGCCACTGAAGCTTTCTTT. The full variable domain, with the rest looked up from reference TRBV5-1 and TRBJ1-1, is KAGVTQTPRYLIKTRGQQVTLSCSPISGHRSVSWYQQTPGQGLQFLFEYFSETQRNKGNFPGRFSGRQFSNSRSEMNVSTLELGDSALYLCASSLRGRATEAFFGQGTRLTVV.